The 21 T cell receptor beta chains below were found in one sample sequenced in a study of T-cell reconstitution after alpha-beta-depleted transplantation in children. Preparing the TCRbeta library involved the use of unique molecular identifiers. One entry per CDR3 protein, called by TCRdb with MiXCR from the PCR reads. Of about 170,000 distinct CDR3 sequences in the sample, 11% were seen once. Sequenced material: PBMCs, taken before TCRalphabeta/CD19-depleted stem cell transplant. The receptors were gathered from a boy between 2 and 10 years old with acute myeloid leukemia, due to receive a stem cell transplant.

Ten or more counts support this clonotype. The chain recombines TRBV9 with TRBJ2-1; 7 nucleotides line up with TRBD2. Germline CDR1 is SGDLS and CDR2 is YYNGEE. V lost 4 bases to trimming and J lost 7 bases; unmatched junction nucleotides: 17. This CDR3 is 17 amino acids long. CDR3 coding DNA: TGTGCCAGCAGCCCCTTAGATGGGAGGGCTCCTTCGAATGAGCAGTTCTTC. The encoded protein is CASSPLDGRAPSNEQFF.

At least ten counts were recorded for this clonotype. The chain carries TRBV9 and TRBJ2-7, with 9 bases matching TRBD2. Trimming removed 0 bases from V and 5 bases from J; junction bases left unmatched: 9. The CDR3 runs 16 residues. Germline V gives CDR1 SGDLS, CDR2 YYNGEE. DNA for the CDR3: TGTGCCAGCAGCGTAGGCGGAGCGGGAGGATCGGACGAGCAGTACTTC. Amino acids: CASSVGGAGGSDEQYF.

This clonotype came up once. The chain combines TRBV7-9 with TRBJ2-7, with D possibly called TRBD1 or TRBD2 (6 bases each). The germline gives CDR1 SEHNR, CDR2 FQNEAQ (reference sequence). This CDR3 comprises 14 residues. V was shortened by 11 bases and J by 2 bases, with 19 bases between the two germline ends. The CDR3 protein is CAGGGIWDPYEQYF. The CDR3 region has the DNA TGTGCCGGAGGGGGGATCTGGGATCCCTACGAGCAGTACTTC.

This clonotype was observed many times. The chain joins TRBV7-2 to TRBJ1-2; TRBD1 aligns across 9 bases. The CDR3 totals 13 residues. V was pared by 5 bases and J by 13 bases, with 11 bases of the junction left unmatched. Germline lookup yields CDR1 SGHTA and CDR2 FQGNSA. CDR3 nucleotide sequence: TGTGCCAGCAGCCCTGCCGGGACAGGGTTTTTCACCTTC. Amino acids: CASSPAGTGFFTF.

This clonotype occurred a few times. Sequence at one end of the junction differs from germline and may be a read error. CDR3 in DNA: TGTGCCATCAGCCCCGGACTGCTCTCCAACCAAGAGACCCAGTACTTC. It encodes CAISPGLLSNQETQYF. The rearrangement uses TRBV4-2 and TRBJ2-5; D possibly corresponds to TRBD2 (5 bases). Germline assignment: CDR1 LGHNA and CDR2 YNFKEQ. There are 16 residues in the CDR3.

For this clonotype: A much bigger clone sits one base away, suggesting this may be a read error. V and J are TRBV3-1 and TRBJ1-5, with TRBD1 matching 10 bases. This CDR3 region has 15 residues. Germline V gives CDR1 LGHDT, CDR2 YNNKEL (reference sequence). The CDR3 protein is CASSATGGPNQPPHF. In DNA, the CDR3 is TGTGCCAGCAGTGCGACAGGGGGCCCTAATCAGCCCCCGCATTTT. Full variable domain (outside the CDR3, taken from reference TRBV3-1 and TRBJ1-5): DTAVSQTPKYLVTQMGNDKSIKCEQNLGHDTMYWYKQDSKKFLKIMFSYNNKELIINETVPNRFSPKSPDKAHLNLHINSLELGDSAVYFCASSATGGPNQPPHFGDGTRLSIL.

This clonotype was seen repeatedly, ten times or more. The V gene is TRBV6-1, the J gene TRBJ2-1; 8 bases match TRBD2. The CDR3 has 13 amino acids. Germline V gene lookup returns CDR1 MNHNS and CDR2 SASEGT. V lost 10 bases to trimming and J lost 6 bases; unmatched junction nucleotides: 8. The CDR3 sequence is CATWYGRANEQFF. In DNA form, the CDR3 reads TGTGCCACCTGGTACGGGAGGGCCAATGAGCAGTTCTTC.

This clonotype was observed at least ten times. This chain uses TRBV29-1 with TRBJ2-3; TRBD1 or TRBD2 may be the D gene (5 bases each). The CDR3 has 12 residues. Trimming removed 7 bases from V and 6 bases from J, with 14 bases in between. Looked up from germline, CDR1 is SQVTM and CDR2 is ANQGSEA. In DNA, the CDR3 is TGCAGCGGCAGCCGAGGGGCGGATACGCAGTATTTT. It translates to CSGSRGADTQYF.

At least ten counts were recorded for this clonotype. The chain links TRBV28 to TRBJ2-1; 7 nucleotides match TRBD2. Per the germline V gene, CDR1 is MDHEN and CDR2 is SYDVKM. V was pared by 6 bases and J by 8 bases, with 7 bases of the junction left unmatched. The CDR3 is made up of 13 amino acids. The CDR3 protein is CASRKTSFHEQFF. Here the CDR3 DNA reads TGTGCCAGCAGGAAGACTAGCTTCCATGAGCAGTTCTTC.

This clonotype was counted many times. The chain employs TRBV7-6 and TRBJ2-3, with unresolved D. The ends were cut back, 1 base at V and 2 bases at J, with 10 bases in the middle. The germline V gene has CDR1 SGHVS and CDR2 FNYEAQ. This CDR3 region has 15 residues. The CDR3 region is CASSLESSSTDTQYF. In nucleotides, the CDR3 is TGTGCCAGCAGCTTAGAATCCAGCTCCACAGATACGCAGTATTTT.

This clonotype appeared many times. The chain uses TRBV15 and TRBJ2-1; 9 bases are a match to TRBD2. Germline CDR1 is LNHNV and CDR2 is YYDKDF (reference sequence). There are 16 residues in the CDR3. V gave up 0 bases and J gave up 8 bases; unmatched junction bases: 8. In nucleotides, the CDR3 is TGTGCCACCAGCAGAGATTTTATGGGCGGGAGGGATGAGCAGTTCTTC. Protein: CATSRDFMGGRDEQFF.

This clonotype has ten or more counts. The CDR3 spells CASWYTGELFF. CDR3 nucleotides: TGCGCCAGTTGGTACACCGGGGAGCTGTTTTTT. The chain has TRBV10-2 and TRBJ2-2, with D unclear. Trimming pared 9 bases from V and 3 bases from J, leaving 5 bases between. Germline V lookup: CDR1 WSHSY, CDR2 SAAADI. CDR3 length: 11 residues.

This clonotype came up many times. The chain recombines TRBV7-2 with TRBJ2-1; TRBD2 matches at 13 bases. The CDR3 runs 20 residues. V shed 5 bases and J 7 bases; nucleotides not matched to a gene: 20. Per germline, CDR1 SGHTA and CDR2 FQGNSA. The CDR3 nucleotides read TGTGCCAGCAGCGACGCCGGGACTAGCGGGGTGACATCCTTTTTTAATGAGCAGTTCTTC. This encodes CASSDAGTSGVTSFFNEQFF.

The sample holds many counts of this clonotype. V is TRBV5-1 and J is TRBJ2-3; 7 positions match TRBD1. CDR1 and CDR2 from the germline V gene are SGHRS and YFSETQ. This CDR3 has 15 amino acids. J was trimmed by 3 bases and V by 3 bases; bases with no gene match: 7. In DNA form, the CDR3 reads TGCGCCAGCAGCTGGCAGGGGGTGAGAACAGATACGCAGTATTTT. It translates to CASSWQGVRTDTQYF.

This clonotype showed up many times. The rearrangement joins TRBV5-6 to TRBJ1-4; D unresolved. The V end was cut by 2 bases, the J end by 8 bases, with 13 bases between. Germline V gene sequence: CDR1 SGHDT, CDR2 YYEEEE. CDR3 length: 14 residues. CDR3 bases: TGTGCCAGCAGCTTTCTTTTGGGCCAAGAAAAACTGTTTTTT. Protein product: CASSFLLGQEKLFF.

This clonotype has a count of ten or more. This chain joins TRBV25-1 and TRBJ1-1, with a tentative D call TRBD1 (6 bases). CDR3 length equals 14 residues. Looked up from germline, CDR1 is MGHDK and CDR2 is SYGVNS. V lost 5 bases and J 0 bases, leaving 10 bases between the germline ends. The CDR3 nucleotides read TGTGCCAGCAGTCGGCAGGGGATGAACACTGAAGCTTTCTTT. The encoded protein is CASSRQGMNTEAFF.

In this sample, this clonotype turned up many times. This chain links TRBV12-3 or TRBV12-4 with TRBJ2-2; 8 bases agree with TRBD2. This CDR3 has 15 residues. The junction had 2 bases not matched to a gene; V was cut back by 3 bases and J by 2 bases. CDR3 amino acids: CASSFTSGNTGELFF. The CDR3 nucleotides read TGTGCCAGCAGTTTCACTAGCGGAAACACCGGGGAGCTGTTTTTT.

This clonotype appeared many times. The V gene is TRBV20-1, the J gene TRBJ2-5; D remains ambiguous. Germline CDR1 reads DFQATT; CDR2 reads SNEGSKA (reference sequence). V was trimmed by 2 bases and J by 5 bases, leaving 15 bases between them. The CDR3 loop spans 14 amino acids. Written as DNA, the CDR3 is TGCAGTGCTAGAAATACAGAATTCCGCGAGACCCAGTACTTC. It specifies CSARNTEFRETQYF.

A remark on this clonotype: Mismatch with germline at one junction end may stem from a read error. The rearrangement joins TRBV6-1 to TRBJ1-2; TRBD1 is a possible D gene (5 bases). Germline CDR1 is MNHNS and CDR2 is SASEGT. This CDR3 is 14 amino acids long. Written as DNA, the CDR3 is TGTGCCAGCAGTGATATTGCCAGGGACTATGGCGACACCTTC. Residues: CASSDIARDYGDTF.

This clonotype was seen repeatedly, ten times or more. The rearrangement joins TRBV6-5 to TRBJ1-2; 7 nucleotides match TRBD1. Germline CDR1 is MNHEY and CDR2 is SVGAGI. This CDR3 is 13 amino acids long. The J segment lost 6 bases and the V segment lost 4 bases, leaving 5 bases of the junction unmatched. CDR3 DNA sequence: TGTGCCAGCAGTTTACGACAGGGTAATGGCTACACCTTC. Amino acids: CASSLRQGNGYTF.

This clonotype was detected ten times or more. This chain joins TRBV6-1 and TRBJ1-5; TRBD1 matches at 7 bases. CDR3 length: 12 residues. Trimming cost V 6 bases and J 4 bases; bases outside gene matches: 0. Germline values: CDR1 MNHNS, CDR2 SASEGT. The CDR3 DNA follows: TGTGCCAGCAGACAGGGGAATCAGCCCCAGCATTTT. This gives the protein CASRQGNQPQHF.